The source of this T cell receptor (beta chain) is a study of blood T cell repertoires in COVID-19. The overall study: There were acute and convalescent COVID-19 samples, and they came from the United States, Italy and Spain. Sources were T cells, B-cell-depleted T cells, or PBMCs; the material itself was cDNA or gDNA.

Germline loops: CDR1 SEHNR, CDR2 FQNEAQ (reference sequence). V was pared by 5 bases and J by 5 bases, with 15 bases of the junction left unmatched. The CDR3 loop spans 18 amino acids. As processed by the authors: Estimation of nucleated cell counts was performed using reference gene primer amplification. Profiling relied on immunoSEQ multiplex PCR, and the TCRdb table lists in-frame clones only, not all of them. V, J and clone size reflect that table, while D and trimming were determined from the DNA. This table holds 200,000 to 300,000 clones, roughly 80% found once. The receptor was derived from a woman aged 18-29 years with acute or convalescent COVID-19. What was sequenced was peripheral blood. The chain joins TRBV7-9 to TRBJ1-3; 10 nucleotides agree with TRBD1. The CDR3 loop is CASSPGQGPIFTRNTIYF. In nucleotides, the CDR3 is TGTGCCAGCAGCCCGGGACAGGGGCCGATATTTACCCGAAACACCATATATTTT.